A selection of T cell receptor beta chains follows, all from one sample in a study of cytomegalovirus exposure and HLA in healthy donors. TCRdb's table, derived via immunoSEQ multiplex PCR, lists solely in-frame clones and lacks some. This sample has about 60,000 clones, with 55% to 85% found just once. Sequencing was done on a sample of PBMCs. The receptors here all came from a man aged 40-49 years in good health and CMV-seropositive. Each CDR3 is given with its conserved first and last residue. Fields, in order: V gene, CDR3 length, D gene, clone size, J gene, CDR3 protein, CDR3 DNA. The D gene is left open where the match is weak. Clone sizes are given selectively: once, few, many, or a class where the clone is expanded.

>TRBV25-1|15|TRBD1|.|TRBJ1-2
CASSAQGVEVYGYTF
TGTGCCAGCAGTGCACAGGGGGTGGAGGTCTATGGCTACACCTTC
>TRBV7-2|14|.|.|TRBJ2-1
CASSLPGIKHEQFF
TGTGCCAGCAGCTTACCGGGAATAAAGCATGAGCAGTTCTTC
>TRBV5-1|16|TRBD2|.|TRBJ2-3
CASSLPSGGAADTQYF
TGCGCCAGCAGCTTGCCTAGCGGGGGGGCCGCAGATACGCAGTATTTT
>TRBV6-1|14|.|once|TRBJ1-2
CASSENPPYGGYTF
TGTGCCAGCAGTGAAAACCCACCTTACGGTGGCTACACCTTC
>TRBV7-3|16|TRBD2|.|TRBJ2-1
CASSPRTSGGLNEQFF
TGTGCCAGCAGTCCCAGGACTAGCGGGGGGTTAAATGAGCAGTTCTTC
>TRBV19|13|TRBD1|.|TRBJ2-7
CASSTGTDYEQYF
TGTGCCAGTAGTACCGGGACAGATTACGAGCAGTACTTC
>TRBV27|13|.|.|TRBJ1-1
CASSFHGNTEAFF
TGTGCCAGCAGTTTCCACGGGAACACTGAAGCTTTCTTT
>TRBV7-2|16|TRBD2|few|TRBJ2-1
CASSPSTSGAYNEQFF
TGTGCCAGCAGCCCAAGCACTAGCGGAGCCTACAATGAGCAGTTCTTC
>TRBV5-1|15|.|.|TRBJ1-6
CASSLGESLHSPLHF
TGCGCCAGCAGCTTGGGGGAGAGTCTTCATTCACCCCTCCACTTT
>TRBV6-5|14|.|.|TRBJ1-4
CASRPWTDNEKLFF
TGTGCCAGCAGACCCTGGACAGATAATGAAAAACTGTTTTTT
>TRBV7-8|16|TRBD2|.|TRBJ2-2
CASSSSGRGGTGELFF
TGTGCCAGCTCCTCCTCAGGGAGGGGCGGGACCGGGGAGCTGTTTTTT
>TRBV6-1|17|TRBD2|once|TRBJ2-2
CASSEAGTSGVTGELFF
TGTGCCAGCAGTGAAGCTGGGACTAGCGGGGTCACCGGGGAGCTGTTTTTT
>TRBV5-4|15|TRBD1|.|TRBJ2-1
CASSLSGGSYNEQFF
TGTGCCAGCAGCTTGTCAGGGGGCTCCTACAATGAGCAGTTCTTC
>TRBV6-6|12|.|.|TRBJ2-2
CASSLRAGELFF
TGTGCCAGCAGCCTCAGGGCCGGGGAGCTGTTTTTT
>TRBV7-9|16|TRBD2|.|TRBJ2-7
CASSEHSSGRDYEQYF
TGTGCCAGCAGTGAACATAGTTCGGGGAGGGACTACGAGCAGTACTTC
>TRBV6-1|12|.|.|TRBJ1-1
CASRTTERKAFF
TGTGCCAGCAGGACTACAGAACGAAAAGCTTTCTTT
>TRBV7-8|15|.|.|TRBJ1-2
CASTAMTTGYYGYTF
TGTGCCAGCACCGCTATGACAACAGGGTACTATGGCTACACCTTC